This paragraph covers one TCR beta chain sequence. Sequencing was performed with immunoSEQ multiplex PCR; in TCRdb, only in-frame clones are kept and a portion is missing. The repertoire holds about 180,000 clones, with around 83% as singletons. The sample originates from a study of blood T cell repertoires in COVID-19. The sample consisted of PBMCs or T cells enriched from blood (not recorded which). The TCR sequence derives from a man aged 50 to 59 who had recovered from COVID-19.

The CDR3 loop is CASRPGTAINSPLHF. Written as DNA, the CDR3 is TGTGCCAGCAGGCCCGGGACAGCGATAAATTCACCCCTCCACTTT. This chain uses TRBV5-4 with TRBJ1-6; 7 bases agree with TRBD1. J lost 7 bases, V lost 5 bases, and 9 bases had no gene match. CDR3 length: 15 residues. Germline lookup yields CDR1 SGHNT and CDR2 YYREEE (reference sequence). The variable domain in full, with the rest retrieved from reference TRBV5-4 and TRBJ1-6, is ETGVTQSPTHLIKTRGQQVTLRCSSQSGHNTVSWYQQALGQGPQFIFQYYREEENGRGNFPPRFSGLQFPNYSSELNVNALELDDSALYLCASRPGTAINSPLHFGNGTRLTVT.